This entry features one TCR beta chain sequence. Antigen unknown. This record comes from a study of cytomegalovirus exposure and HLA in healthy donors. Study observations and caveats: For most subjects, TCR beta sequences were reported to predict HLA-A and HLA-B alleles with accuracy. According to the study, 160 or so TCR beta chains were cytomegalovirus-associated.

The PCR ran on 60 Vbeta and 13 Jbeta primers. The method was immunoSEQ multiplex PCR; TCRdb's version includes in-frame clones alone and lacks a portion of them. The sample records around 150,000 clones, approximately 82% being singletons. The CDR3 length is 15 residues. V lost 0 bases and J 5 bases, leaving 12 bases between the germline ends. Germline V gene sequence: CDR1 SGDLS, CDR2 YYNGEE. Unrecorded immune exposure was likely among donors, who were nominally healthy when sampled. The sequenced sample consisted of PBMCs. This clonotype was obtained from a male donor in good health and CMV-seronegative. The chain employs TRBV9 and TRBJ2-1; TRBD2 might be the D (7 bases). For the CDR3, the DNA is TGTGCCAGCAGCGTAGTCGGGGGGCCTAACAATGAGCAGTTCTTC. Amino acid sequence: CASSVVGGPNNEQFF.